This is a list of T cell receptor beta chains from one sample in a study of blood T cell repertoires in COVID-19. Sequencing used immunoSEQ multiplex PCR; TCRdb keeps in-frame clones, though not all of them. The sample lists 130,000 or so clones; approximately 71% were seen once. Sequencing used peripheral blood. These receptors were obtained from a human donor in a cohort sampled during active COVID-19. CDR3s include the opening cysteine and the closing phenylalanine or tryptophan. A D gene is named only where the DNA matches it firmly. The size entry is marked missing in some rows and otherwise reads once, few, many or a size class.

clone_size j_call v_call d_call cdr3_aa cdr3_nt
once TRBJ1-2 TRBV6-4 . CASSLDSNGYTF TGTGCCAGCAGTCTCGACAGTAATGGCTACACCTTC
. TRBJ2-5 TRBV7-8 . CASSSRPGLQETQYF TGTGCCAGCAGCTCCCGCCCTGGACTACAAGAGACCCAGTACTTC
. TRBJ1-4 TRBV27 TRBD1 CASRPGQRNEKLFF TGTGCCAGCAGGCCGGGACAGCGAAATGAAAAACTGTTTTTT
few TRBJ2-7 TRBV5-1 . CASSLAPQGQHYEQYF TGCGCCAGCAGCTTGGCCCCACAGGGACAACACTACGAGCAGTACTTC
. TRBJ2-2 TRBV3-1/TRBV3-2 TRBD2 CASSHHSGRIGELFF TGTGCCAGCAGCCATCATAGCGGGAGGATCGGGGAGCTGTTTTTT
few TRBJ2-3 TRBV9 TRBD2 CASSAGLAGASTDTQYF TGTGCCAGCAGCGCCGGACTAGCGGGGGCAAGCACAGATACGCAGTATTTT
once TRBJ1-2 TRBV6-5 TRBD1 CASSYSPDGTGGTF TGTGCCAGCAGTTACTCACCTGACGGGACAGGGGGCACCTTC
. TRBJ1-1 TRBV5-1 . CASSLDGRVNTEAFF TGCGCCAGCAGCTTGGATGGCAGGGTGAACACTGAAGCTTTCTTT
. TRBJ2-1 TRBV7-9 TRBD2 CASSLKVKREGNEQFF TGTGCCAGCAGCTTAAAGGTAAAGCGGGAGGGGAACGAGCAGTTCTTC
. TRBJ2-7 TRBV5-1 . CASSPFGLADSGGGEQYF TGCGCCAGCAGCCCTTTCGGGCTAGCGGATTCAGGGGGCGGCGAGCAGTACTTC
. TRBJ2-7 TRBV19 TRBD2 CASSIALAGASFYEQYF TGTGCCAGTAGTATAGCCCTAGCGGGAGCCTCGTTCTACGAGCAGTACTTC
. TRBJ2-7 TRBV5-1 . CASSLGQEGVLSYEQYF TGCGCCAGCAGCTTGGGTCAGGAGGGAGTACTGTCCTACGAGCAGTACTTC
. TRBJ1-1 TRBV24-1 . CATSDTRNTEAFF TGTGCCACCAGTGATACCAGGAACACTGAAGCTTTCTTT
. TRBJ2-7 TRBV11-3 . CASSLFPSSYEQYF TGTGCCAGCAGCTTATTCCCCAGCTCCTACGAGCAGTACTTC
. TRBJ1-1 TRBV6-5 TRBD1 CASSAGTGGGTEAFF TGTGCCAGCAGCGCCGGGACAGGGGGAGGCACTGAAGCTTTCTTT
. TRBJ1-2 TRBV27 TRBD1 CASSPRTGTTYGYTF TGTGCCAGCAGTCCGAGGACAGGGACGACCTATGGCTACACCTTC
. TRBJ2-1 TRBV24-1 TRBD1 CATSDSGTGKNEQFF TGTGCCACCAGTGATTCCGGGACAGGGAAGAATGAGCAGTTCTTC
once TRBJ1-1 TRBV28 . CASSLGGRGAEAFF TGTGCCAGCAGTTTGGGGGGAAGGGGTGCTGAAGCTTTCTTT